The clone carrying this TCR beta chain was observed a single time. The entry originates in a study of T cell changes during pregnancy in multiple sclerosis. This CDR3 spans 14 amino acids. Per the germline V gene, CDR1 is SGHTA and CDR2 is FQGNSA. V shed 1 base and J 5 bases; nucleotides not matched to a gene: 5. Libraries were prepared by immunoSEQ multiplex PCR; TCRdb keeps only in-frame clonotypes and omits some of them. Here the sample spans around 40,000 clones, around 93% being singletons. The sequence was collected from a female donor with multiple sclerosis, enrolled in a pregnancy study. This specimen was CD4+ T cells from peripheral blood mononuclear cells, taken before pregnancy. The rearrangement links TRBV7-2 to TRBJ2-7, with 7 nucleotides matching TRBD2. CDR3 sequence reads: CASSLELASDEQYF. CDR3 nucleotides: TGTGCCAGCAGCTTAGAACTAGCGTCCGACGAGCAGTACTTC.